The clone carrying this TCR beta chain was recorded many times. What it binds is unknown. This entry is derived from a study of T cells in Graves' hyperthyroidism and ophthalmopathy. Study outcomes and limitations: Most clonotypes expanded in the thyroid (above 0.001) were also present in blood.

V was trimmed by 2 bases and J by 8 bases, leaving 7 bases between them. Per germline, CDR1 LGHDT and CDR2 YNNKEL (reference sequence). The CDR3 contains 13 residues. Based on clinical symptoms, serum thyroxine and TRAb, thyroid ultrasound and orbital computed tomography, diagnoses were reached. Out of 8.5 to 10 ml of fresh peripheral blood came the PBMCs. What was amplified from RNA transcripts were TCR beta CDR3 regions. First-round RT-PCR targeting the TCR CDR3 was performed with the HTBI primer set. TCRdb re-analysed the multiplex PCR reads in MiXCR, keeping a single row per CDR3 protein. The sample holds approximately 430,000 distinct CDR3 sequences; over 12% are singletons and the top ten take about 12%.

The receptor's source is a man younger than 35 with Graves' ophthalmopathy. The rearrangement uses TRBV3-1 and TRBJ1-6, with D hard to call. Sequenced material: blood. The CDR3 sequence is CASSQLRDSPLHF. The CDR3 DNA follows: TGTGCCAGCAGCCAATTAAGGGATTCACCCCTCCACTTT.